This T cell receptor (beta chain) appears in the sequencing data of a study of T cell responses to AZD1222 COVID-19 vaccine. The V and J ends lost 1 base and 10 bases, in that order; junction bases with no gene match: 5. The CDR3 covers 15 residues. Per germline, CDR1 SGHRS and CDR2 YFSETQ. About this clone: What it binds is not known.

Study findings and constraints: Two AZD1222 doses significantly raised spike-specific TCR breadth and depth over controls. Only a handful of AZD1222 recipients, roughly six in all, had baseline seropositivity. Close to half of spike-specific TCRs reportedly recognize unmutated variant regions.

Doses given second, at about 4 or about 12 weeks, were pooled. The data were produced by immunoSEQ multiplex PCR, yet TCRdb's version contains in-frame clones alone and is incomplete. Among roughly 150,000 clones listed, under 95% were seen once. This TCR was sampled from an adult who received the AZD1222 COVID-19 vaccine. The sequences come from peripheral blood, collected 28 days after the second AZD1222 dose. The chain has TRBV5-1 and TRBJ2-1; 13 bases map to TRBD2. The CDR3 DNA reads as TGCGCCAGCAGCTTGACTAGCGGGAGGGCCGGGGAGCAGTTCTTC. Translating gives CASSLTSGRAGEQFF.